A selection of T cell receptor beta chains follows, all from one sample in a study of vaccination and CD4 T cells after COVID-19. From the PCR reads, TCRdb called clonotypes with MiXCR, one entry per CDR3 protein. The sample lists around 18,000 distinct CDR3 sequences; about 40% were seen once. These receptors' targets are unknown. The sequencing input was CD4+ T cells from blood, cultured in vitro. The receptors come from a human donor who had recovered from COVID-19. Each CDR3 is given with its conserved first and last residue. D genes are given only for firm matches. Clone size appears in some rows only: once, few, many, or a class for an expanded clone.

v_gene	j_gene	abundance	d_gene	CDR3nt	CDR3aa
TRBV4-1	TRBJ2-7	.	.	TGCGCCAGCAGCAAATTGGGATTTTCCTACGAGCAGTACTTC	CASSKLGFSYEQYF
TRBV5-1	TRBJ1-1	.	.	TGCGCCAGCAGCTTTCTACAGGGCCGAGGGACTGAAGCTTTCTTT	CASSFLQGRGTEAFF
TRBV2	TRBJ2-1	.	.	TGTGCCAGCAGTGTGGAGGGACAACGGGCCGCCTACAATGAGCAGTTCTTC	CASSVEGQRAAYNEQFF
TRBV6-1	TRBJ2-7	few	TRBD1	TGTGCCAGCAGTAGGACAGGCCTCCACGAGCAGTACTTC	CASSRTGLHEQYF
TRBV2	TRBJ2-2	few	TRBD2	TGTGCCAGCACCGGACTAGCTGGAACCGGGGAGCTGTTTTTT	CASTGLAGTGELFF
TRBV28	TRBJ1-5	.	TRBD1	TGTGCCAGCAGTTTAGGGACAGGCAAAATGGCCCAGCATTTT	CASSLGTGKMAQHF
TRBV1	TRBJ1-1	.	.	TGCACCAGCAGCCAAAACCAACAGGTCATGAACACTGAAGCTTTCTTT	CTSSQNQQVMNTEAFF
TRBV20-1	TRBJ2-7	.	TRBD2	TGCAGTGCTAGAGAAGGACTAGTTGGGGAGCAGTACTTC	CSAREGLVGEQYF
TRBV20-1	TRBJ2-7	.	TRBD2	TGCAGTGCTAGCGGCGGGAGGTCCTACGAGCAGTACTTC	CSASGGRSYEQYF
TRBV6-5	TRBJ2-5	.	TRBD2	TGTGCCAGCAGTTGGACTAGCGCATACCAAGAGACCCAGTACTTC	CASSWTSAYQETQYF
TRBV6-1	TRBJ1-1	.	.	TGTGCCAGCAGTGAATTGCAGGACACTGAAGCTTTCTTT	CASSELQDTEAFF
TRBV9	TRBJ2-3	.	TRBD2	TGTGCCAGCAGCGGTTCGGGACTAGCGACTAGCACAGATACGCAGTATTTT	CASSGSGLATSTDTQYF
TRBV20-1	TRBJ2-7	.	.	TGCAGTGCTAGCGGGAGAATCTACGAGCAGTACTTC	CSASGRIYEQYF
TRBV6-1	TRBJ1-5	.	TRBD1	TGTGCCAGCACCCGGGACAGTAATCAGCCCCAGCATTTT	CASTRDSNQPQHF
TRBV7-2	TRBJ2-3	.	.	TGTGCCAGCAGCTTAGTAGGATTCAGCACAGATACGCAGTATTTT	CASSLVGFSTDTQYF
TRBV7-2	TRBJ1-2	.	TRBD1	TGTGCCAGCAGCCAGACAGGGGTCTATGGCTACACCTTC	CASSQTGVYGYTF
TRBV12-3/TRBV12-4	TRBJ2-1	.	.	TGTGCCAGCAGTTTAGTTCGGGGGAATGAGCAGTTCTTC	CASSLVRGNEQFF
TRBV6-1	TRBJ2-7	few	.	TGTGCCAGCAGTGAAGAAGTTATCTACGAGCAGTACTTC	CASSEEVIYEQYF
TRBV6-1	TRBJ1-5	.	.	TGTGCCAGCACCATATACACGGTGAATCAGCCCCAGCATTTT	CASTIYTVNQPQHF
TRBV2	TRBJ2-1	.	TRBD2	TGTGCCAGCAGTAGGACTAGCGGGGTATACAATGAGCAGTTCTTC	CASSRTSGVYNEQFF
TRBV20-1	TRBJ2-3	.	TRBD1	TGCAGTGCTAGACCCAAACAGGGGGCTCGGGCGGGAGCTCCCGAACACCGAACAGATACGCAGTATTTT	CSARPKQGARAGAPEHRTDTQYF
TRBV18	TRBJ1-1	.	.	TGTGCCAGCTCACCGGAGTCACGTCGAACTGAAGCTTTCTTT	CASSPESRRTEAFF
TRBV7-3	TRBJ1-5	.	.	TGTGCCAGCAGCTCTCGAGAGGGGCAGGGGCTGGGTCAGCCCCAGCATTTT	CASSSREGQGLGQPQHF
TRBV20-1	TRBJ1-4	.	TRBD1	TGCAGTGCTACCGGGACAGGGGCAACTAATGAAAAACTGTTTTTT	CSATGTGATNEKLFF
TRBV6-2/TRBV6-3	TRBJ2-7	once	.	TGTGCCAGCCGCTCCACTCAGGGGGAGCAGTACTTC	CASRSTQGEQYF
TRBV7-2	TRBJ1-3	.	TRBD1	TGTGCCAGCAGCTTAACAGGGGATGGAAACACCATATATTTT	CASSLTGDGNTIYF
TRBV11-1	TRBJ2-2	.	TRBD2	TGTGCCAGCAGCGAGAAGTATCAAACCGGGACTACCTACACCGGGGAGCTGTTTTTT	CASSEKYQTGTTYTGELFF
TRBV20-1	TRBJ1-4	few	.	TGCAGTGCTAGAGCGCACAGGGAGATTAATGAAAAACTGTTTTTT	CSARAHREINEKLFF
TRBV2	TRBJ1-4	.	.	TGTGCCAGCAGCCTTGACTTAGCAACTAATGAAAAACTGTTTTTT	CASSLDLATNEKLFF
TRBV6-1	TRBJ1-6	.	TRBD1	TGTGCCAGCAGGGGACAGGGGGACTATTATAATTCACCCCTCCACTTT	CASRGQGDYYNSPLHF
TRBV20-1	TRBJ2-7	.	TRBD2	TGCAGTGCTAGAGTAGCGGGAGGGCCAAGGGAGCAGTACTTC	CSARVAGGPREQYF
TRBV7-8	TRBJ2-2	.	TRBD2	TGTGCCAGCAGCTTAGGGACTAGTAAGGCCGGGGAGCTGTTTTTT	CASSLGTSKAGELFF
TRBV27	TRBJ2-5	.	.	TGTGCCAGCAAGGCTCTAGCAGCTCAAGAGACCCAGTACTTC	CASKALAAQETQYF
TRBV28	TRBJ1-1	few	.	TGTGCCAGCAACCTAGCCTGGGGGGATCTGAACACTGAAGCTTTCTTT	CASNLAWGDLNTEAFF
TRBV20-1	TRBJ2-2	.	.	TGCAGTGCTAGAGTGGGGTACAGGAAGACCGGGGAGCTGTTTTTT	CSARVGYRKTGELFF
TRBV20-1	TRBJ1-1	.	.	TGCAGTGCTAGAGCCCCTCAGAACACTGAAGCTTTCTTT	CSARAPQNTEAFF
TRBV27	TRBJ1-1	.	TRBD1	TGTGCCAGCAGTTCCACCACAGGGGTCGCTGAAGCTTTCTTT	CASSSTTGVAEAFF
TRBV7-2	TRBJ2-5	.	.	TGTGCCAGCAGCTTGGGCCTGGGGACGGTCCAAGAGACCCAGTACTTC	CASSLGLGTVQETQYF
TRBV2	TRBJ2-7	few	TRBD2	TGTGCCAGCAGTCCCCCAAATCCGGGACTAGCAGCCTACGAGCAGTACTTC	CASSPPNPGLAAYEQYF
TRBV28	TRBJ2-1	.	.	TGTGCCAGCAGTTCCCGCTCCGCTTCACTAGGCGGTCTTTACGATGAGCAGTTCTTC	CASSSRSASLGGLYDEQFF
TRBV25-1	TRBJ1-5	.	TRBD1	TGTGCCAGCACCCCACAGGGGGCGGGCAATCAGCCCCAGCATTTT	CASTPQGAGNQPQHF
TRBV19	TRBJ1-1	few	.	TGTGCCAGCCAGACAGGGAACACTGAAGCTTTCTTT	CASQTGNTEAFF